These 27 T cell receptor beta chains came from one sample sequenced in a study of T cells after yellow fever vaccination. Each CDR3 protein is one row after TCRdb ran MiXCR on the 5' RACE reads. The table shows around 300,000 distinct CDR3 sequences, with around 4.5% occurring only once. The sequenced sample was PBMCs, obtained 15 days after the yellow fever booster vaccination. All receptors come from a young man who received the YFV17D yellow fever vaccine.

This clonotype was detected a few times. The chain combines TRBV28 with TRBJ1-1; tentative D call: TRBD1 (6 bases). CDR1 and CDR2 (germline): MDHEN, SYDVKM. V was clipped by 2 bases and J by 1 base, with 17 bases between them. This CDR3 comprises 17 residues. The CDR3 sequence: CASSLIWGAVGNTEAFF. CDR3 DNA sequence: TGTGCCAGCAGTTTAATATGGGGGGCAGTAGGGAACACTGAAGCTTTCTTT.

This clonotype was found many times. The chain has TRBV12-3 or TRBV12-4 and TRBJ1-1; D is ambiguous. This CDR3 comprises 14 residues. Trimming stripped 3 bases from V and 2 bases from J, with 10 bases between. As DNA, the CDR3 is TGTGCCAGCAGTTTGCGTCGGGTCAACACTGAAGCTTTCTTT. Amino acid sequence: CASSLRRVNTEAFF.

This sequence joins TRBV1 and TRBJ2-7; no check of the table's D call, TRBD1, against the DNA was made. TRBV1 is reported as a pseudogene. The CDR3 is made up of 17 amino acids. The CDR3 loop is CTSSQDERGQGAEEQYV. As DNA, the CDR3 is TGCACCAGCAGCCAAGATGAGCGTGGACAGGGGGCAGAAGAGCAGTACGTC.

This clonotype was seen a handful of times. The chain joins TRBV5-4 to TRBJ2-3; weak D call: TRBD1 (6 bases). This CDR3 comprises 14 residues. Germline CDR1 reads SGHNT; CDR2 reads YYREEE (reference sequence). V lost 3 bases to trimming and J lost 2 bases, with 10 bases between them. The CDR3 sequence is CASSSRQVTDTQYF. The CDR3 coding sequence is TGTGCCAGCAGCTCTCGACAGGTCACAGATACGCAGTATTTT. The full variable domain, in which reference TRBV5-4 and TRBJ2-3 provide the parts outside the CDR3, is ETGVTQSPTHLIKTRGQQVTLRCSSQSGHNTVSWYQQALGQGPQFIFQYYREEENGRGNFPPRFSGLQFPNYSSELNVNALELDDSALYLCASSSRQVTDTQYFGPGTRLTVL.

In this sample, this clonotype turned up many times. In nucleotides, the CDR3 is TGCGCCAGCAGCTTGGGGGGGTCGACTAATGAAAAACTGTTTTTT. Amino acid sequence: CASSLGGSTNEKLFF. This chain joins TRBV5-1 and TRBJ1-4; D might be TRBD1 (5 bases). The CDR3 extends over 15 amino acids. Germline assignment: CDR1 SGHRS and CDR2 YFSETQ. Trimming shortened V by 0 bases and J by 2 bases, and 8 bases separated the two germline ends.

This clonotype was recorded only once. The chain joins TRBV3-1 to TRBJ1-1; D ambiguous. The V end lost 1 base, the J end lost 3 bases, and 6 bases lay between the germline ends. Germline V gives CDR1 LGHDT, CDR2 YNNKEL (reference sequence). The CDR3 loop spans 13 amino acids. CDR3: CASSQASHTEAFF. As DNA, the CDR3 is TGTGCCAGCAGCCAAGCCTCCCACACTGAAGCTTTCTTT.

This clonotype was counted only a few times. The V and J genes are TRBV20-1 and TRBJ1-5; 12 nucleotides line up with TRBD1. The CDR3 has 17 amino acids. CDR1 DFQATT and CDR2 SNEGSKA come from the germline V gene (reference sequence). With V trimmed by 4 bases and J by 2 bases, 9 bases remained unmatched. CDR3 sequence: CSANWGQGAFGNQPQHF. As DNA, the CDR3 is TGCAGTGCTAATTGGGGACAGGGGGCATTCGGCAATCAGCCCCAGCATTTT.

There are many counts of this clonotype. J is TRBJ2-4 and V is TRBV5-1, with unresolved D. Germline loops: CDR1 SGHRS, CDR2 YFSETQ. The CDR3 consists of 17 residues. The germline V and J ends were trimmed by 0 bases and 1 base, with 14 bases remaining between them. CDR3 nucleotides: TGCGCCAGCAGCTTGGACATCCCCCTAGGGGCCAAAAACATTCAGTACTTC. Amino acids: CASSLDIPLGAKNIQYF.

This clonotype has a handful of counts. The chain couples TRBV5-1 to TRBJ1-1; 10 bases match TRBD1. After removal of 4 bases from V and 10 bases from J, the junction contained 7 bases not matched to a gene. This CDR3 has 13 amino acids. Germline V gene data show CDR1 as SGHRS and CDR2 as YFSETQ. CDR3 amino acids: CASSEDRTGGAFF. CDR3 bases: TGCGCCAGCAGCGAGGATCGGACAGGGGGAGCTTTCTTT.

Many counts were recorded for this clonotype. The chain links TRBV9 to TRBJ2-1, with 9 positions matching TRBD2. The germline V gene encodes CDR1 SGDLS and CDR2 YYNGEE. V lost 2 bases and J lost 8; bases outside the gene matches: 8. The CDR3 is 15 residues long. CDR3 sequence: CASSVGGLASDEQFF. The CDR3 DNA reads as TGTGCCAGCAGCGTTGGGGGACTAGCTTCCGATGAGCAGTTCTTC.

This clonotype showed up many times. This chain links TRBV29-1 with TRBJ2-3; 7 nucleotides line up with TRBD1. Germline V gives CDR1 SQVTM, CDR2 ANQGSEA. This CDR3 region has 14 residues. With 6 bases clipped from V and 4 bases from J, the junction kept 10 bases outside the gene matches. CDR3 sequence (DNA): TGCAGCGTCGACAGGGTAGGGTCGGCAGATACGCAGTATTTT. It codes for CSVDRVGSADTQYF.

This clonotype was seen more than once but under ten times. The chain has TRBV7-2 and TRBJ1-1; D is perhaps TRBD1 (5 bases). The V end was cut by 5 bases, the J end by 1 base, with 11 bases between. Germline loops: CDR1 SGHTA, CDR2 FQGNSA. This CDR3 is built from 14 residues. CDR3 DNA sequence: TGTGCCAGCAGCAGACACACAGGGAACACTGAAGCTTTCTTT. Residues: CASSRHTGNTEAFF. The full variable domain, with the rest looked up from reference TRBV7-2 and TRBJ1-1, is GAGVSQSPSNKVTEKGKDVELRCDPISGHTALYWYRQSLGQGLEFLIYFQGNSAPDKSGLPSDRFSAERTGGSVSTLTIQRTQQEDSAVYLCASSRHTGNTEAFFGQGTRLTVV.

There are many counts of this clonotype. The V and J genes are TRBV7-9 and TRBJ2-7; 8 nucleotides agree with TRBD1. Germline V gene data show CDR1 as SEHNR and CDR2 as FQNEAQ (reference sequence). V was pared by 9 bases and J by 7 bases, with 14 bases of the junction left unmatched. CDR3 length: 14 residues. The CDR3 DNA reads as TGTGCCAGTCGCGCTTGGGACAGGACAGGGGAGCAGTACTTC. The encoded protein is CASRAWDRTGEQYF.

This clonotype was recorded a few times. This sequence joins TRBV7-9 and TRBJ1-1, with 8 bases that match TRBD1. Germline V gene data show CDR1 as SEHNR and CDR2 as FQNEAQ (reference sequence). The CDR3 has 17 amino acids. V lost 6 bases to trimming and J lost 0 bases; unmatched junction nucleotides: 12. The CDR3 protein is CASSVLGQGPMNTEAFF. The DNA of the CDR3 is TGTGCCAGCAGTGTCCTTGGACAGGGCCCTATGAACACTGAAGCTTTCTTT.

In its sample, this clonotype was seen a few times. V gene TRBV5-1 combines with J gene TRBJ2-7; 12 positions match TRBD1. Germline V gene lookup returns CDR1 SGHRS and CDR2 YFSETQ. The length of the CDR3 is 15 residues. V lost 1 base to trimming and J lost 5 bases; unmatched junction nucleotides: 4. As DNA, the CDR3 is TGCGCCAGCAGCTTGCAAGGGACAGGGGGCAACGAGCAGTACTTC. It translates to CASSLQGTGGNEQYF.

This clonotype came up many times. This chain uses TRBV3-1 with TRBJ2-5; D gene uncertain. Trimming took 4 bases from V and 6 from J, leaving 15 bases between them. The CDR3 spans 14 residues. The V gene's germline CDR1 is LGHDT and CDR2 YNNKEL (reference sequence). The CDR3 region is CASSLDGRRKTQYF. CDR3 nucleotides: TGTGCCAGCAGCCTCGACGGACGGCGAAAGACCCAGTACTTC.

The chain combines TRBV25-1 with TRBJ1-1; TRBD1 aligns across 8 bases. Looked up from germline, CDR1 is MGHDK and CDR2 is SYGVNS. The CDR3 covers 22 residues. The V segment lost 1 base and the J segment 4 bases; nucleotides outside the gene matches: 26. The CDR3 region is CASSEFSRPSDSGTGRFTEAFF. The CDR3 DNA reads TGTGCCAGCAGTGAATTTTCGCGCCCAAGCGACTCCGGGACAGGACGATTCACTGAAGCTTTCTTT.

This clonotype was counted ten times or more. This chain joins TRBV28 and TRBJ1-6; no clear D gene. Trimming took off 2 bases at V and 9 bases at J, with 20 bases between the two ends. Germline CDR1 and CDR2: MDHEN and SYDVKM. This CDR3 is 17 amino acids long. Here the CDR3 DNA reads TGTGCCAGCAGTTTACCGGTAGCAGATGCCTTCATTTCACCCCTCCACTTT. This gives the protein CASSLPVADAFISPLHF. Full variable domain (missing parts from reference TRBV28 and TRBJ1-6): DVKVTQSSRYLVKRTGEKVFLECVQDMDHENMFWYRQDPGLGLRLIYFSYDVKMKEKGDIPEGYSVSREKKERFSLILESASTNQTSMYLCASSLPVADAFISPLHFGNGTRLTVT.

In this sample, this clonotype turned up a few times. This CDR3 reads CASSQDLGVRATEAFF. The CDR3 DNA is TGTGCCAGCAGCCAAGACTTGGGGGTTCGGGCCACTGAAGCTTTCTTT. V usage is TRBV14 and J usage is TRBJ1-1; D perhaps matches TRBD1 (5 bases). The CDR3 spans 16 residues. V was trimmed by 0 bases and J by 4 bases, leaving 15 bases between them. In germline, CDR1 is SGHDN, CDR2 FVKESK.

This clonotype came up many times. V gene TRBV28 combines with J gene TRBJ1-1; D is ambiguous. In germline, CDR1 is MDHEN, CDR2 SYDVKM. Trimming took 6 bases from V and 1 from J, leaving 18 bases between them. There are 16 residues in the CDR3. The CDR3 region has the DNA TGTGCCAGCAGGGATCGATTCGGACGGAAGAACACTGAAGCTTTCTTT. Its translation is CASRDRFGRKNTEAFF.

This clonotype has just a few counts. The rearrangement links TRBV5-1 to TRBJ2-3; D gene unclear. This CDR3 comprises 13 residues. Germline V gives CDR1 SGHRS, CDR2 YFSETQ. V lost 0 bases, J lost 6 bases, and 8 bases lay in between. The CDR3 DNA is TGCGCCAGCAGCTTGGTATCCGGGGATACGCAGTATTTT. Its translation is CASSLVSGDTQYF. Full variable domain (remainder filled in from reference TRBV5-1 and TRBJ2-3): KAGVTQTPRYLIKTRGQQVTLSCSPISGHRSVSWYQQTPGQGLQFLFEYFSETQRNKGNFPGRFSGRQFSNSRSEMNVSTLELGDSALYLCASSLVSGDTQYFGPGTRLTVL.

A few counts support this clonotype. This chain connects TRBV5-1 to TRBJ2-3, with D unresolved. The CDR3 extends over 14 amino acids. The germline V gene encodes CDR1 SGHRS and CDR2 YFSETQ. Trimming removed 5 bases from V and 2 bases from J, with 12 bases in between. CDR3 coding DNA: TGCGCCAGCAGTCCTACTGCGCACACAGATACGCAGTATTTT. This gives the protein CASSPTAHTDTQYF.

This chain joins TRBV27 and TRBJ1-5; TRBD1 matches at 9 bases. The J segment lost 0 bases and the V segment lost 4 bases, leaving 4 bases of the junction unmatched. This CDR3 comprises 16 residues. The germline CDR1 and CDR2 sequences are MNHEY and SMNVEV (reference sequence). CDR3 sequence reads: CASSSLDRGSNQPQHF. The CDR3 nucleotides are TGTGCCAGCAGTTCCCTGGACAGGGGTAGCAATCAGCCCCAGCATTTT.

This clonotype came up a few times. V usage is TRBV7-6 and J usage is TRBJ1-6, with D possibly TRBD1 on 6 matching bases. V gave up 1 base and J gave up 9 bases, with 16 bases separating them. Germline V gene data show CDR1 as SGHVS and CDR2 as FNYEAQ. The CDR3 has 16 amino acids. The CDR3, as DNA: TGTGCCAGCAGCTTAGAAACGGGACAAGAGGGTTCACCCCTCCACTTT. Translation gives CASSLETGQEGSPLHF.

This clonotype was seen only a few times. The rearrangement links TRBV5-5 to TRBJ2-3; 10 bases match TRBD1. Germline trimming cut 7 bases from V and 6 bases from J; bases unmatched to any gene: 11. CDR1 SGHKS and CDR2 YYEKEE come from the germline V gene (reference sequence). The CDR3 sequence is 15 residues long. The CDR3 is CASGTGDRGWDTQYF. The CDR3 DNA follows: TGTGCCAGCGGTACGGGGGACAGGGGATGGGATACGCAGTATTTT.

This clonotype was detected ten times or more. The genes are TRBV3-1 and TRBJ2-7, with D perhaps TRBD1 (5 bases). Germline V gene lookup returns CDR1 LGHDT and CDR2 YNNKEL (reference sequence). The CDR3 has 15 amino acids. V lost 0 bases to trimming and J lost 0 bases, with 9 bases between them. For the CDR3, the DNA is TGTGCCAGCAGCCAAGAACCGGACACCTCCTACGAGCAGTACTTC. Translating gives CASSQEPDTSYEQYF.

This clonotype was counted only a few times. The rearrangement links TRBV30 to TRBJ1-2; D is unclear. Trimming pared 0 bases from V and 3 bases from J, leaving 2 bases between. The CDR3 runs 11 residues. Per the germline V gene, CDR1 is GTSNPN and CDR2 is SVGIG (reference sequence). The CDR3 region has the DNA TGTGCCTGGAGTGTTTACTATGGCTACACCTTC. It specifies CAWSVYYGYTF.